The 11 T cell receptor beta chains below all came from one sample that was sequenced in a study of T cells in Graves' hyperthyroidism and ophthalmopathy (dated by TCRdb to about 2019). Libraries were built with multiplex PCR. Sequenced using an Illumina HiSeq 2000. Amplification of TCR beta CDR3 regions was carried out from RNA transcripts. For the first round of RT-PCR on the TCR CDR3, the HTBI primer set was used together with the Qiagen OneStep RT-PCR kit. Clones were called with MiXCR by TCRdb after fastp trimmed the public reads at Q25, and only in-frame beta chains were retained. CDR3 protein sequences are deduplicated, and each keeps its most common genes and DNA. The sample has 600,000 to 650,000 distinct CDR3 sequences on record, under 25% of them singletons. The biggest ten clones account for under 35% of the sample. Sequencing was carried out using blood. The receptor source for this set is a man under 40 with Graves' ophthalmopathy.

This clonotype was picked up a small number of times. The rearrangement joins TRBV25-1 to TRBJ2-5; 12 positions match TRBD2. The junction had 11 bases not matched to a gene; V was cut back by 8 bases and J by 1 base. CDR1 is MGHDK, CDR2 SYGVNS, per germline. This CDR3 spans 17 amino acids. This CDR3 is CASSSTRTSGTQETQYF. For the CDR3, the DNA is TGTGCCAGCTCATCCACAAGGACTAGCGGGACCCAAGAGACCCAGTACTTC.

This chain links TRBV10-1 with TRBJ2-7; perhaps TRBD2 as D (5 bases). Germline loops: CDR1 WNHNN, CDR2 SYGVQD (reference sequence). V shed 2 bases and J shed 6 bases, with 11 bases lying between them. The CDR3 runs to 13 residues. CDR3 in DNA: TGCGCCAGCAGTGAGGATGCTCGGGGCGAGCAGTACTTC. This translates into CASSEDARGEQYF.

This clonotype was counted many times. The chain uses TRBV12-3 or TRBV12-4 and TRBJ2-5; 8 nucleotides line up with TRBD2. V trimming: 6 bases; J trimming: 3 bases; junction bases outside the gene matches: 3. The CDR3 spans 13 residues. CDR3 sequence reads: CASRLLAEETQYF. Written as DNA, the CDR3 is TGTGCCAGCAGGCTACTAGCGGAAGAGACCCAGTACTTC.

The chain links TRBV9 to TRBJ2-2; D remains ambiguous. V was shortened by 0 bases and J by 0 bases, with 9 bases between the two germline ends. The CDR3 extends over 16 amino acids. Germline CDR1 is SGDLS and CDR2 is YYNGEE. The CDR3 here is CASSVAPLANTGELFF. The CDR3 DNA reads as TGTGCCAGCAGCGTAGCGCCGCTCGCGAACACCGGGGAGCTGTTTTTT. The variable domain in full, with the rest retrieved from reference TRBV9 and TRBJ2-2, is DSGVTQTPKHLITATGQRVTLRCSPRSGDLSVYWYQQSLDQGLQFLIQYYNGEERAKGNILERFSAQQFPDLHSELNLSSLELGDSALYFCASSVAPLANTGELFFGEGSRLTVL.

The gene calls are TRBV12-3 or TRBV12-4 and TRBJ2-7; D uncertain. Trimming left V 5 bases short and J 2 bases short, with 16 bases between. This CDR3 spans 15 amino acids. DNA of the CDR3: TGTGCCAGCAGTCTTTTCGGACGGTACCCCTACGAGCAGTACTTC. Protein sequence: CASSLFGRYPYEQYF.

The rearrangement joins TRBV7-3 to TRBJ2-1, with a weak D call TRBD2 (5 bases). The CDR3 has 16 residues. Germline CDR1 is SGHTA and CDR2 is FQGTGA. V was shortened by 5 bases and J by 0 bases, with 14 bases between the two germline ends. The CDR3: CASSPTDSLSYNEQFF. The CDR3 bases are TGTGCCAGCAGCCCCACGGACTCGCTCTCCTACAATGAGCAGTTCTTC.

This clonotype was observed many times. The chain combines TRBV12-3 or TRBV12-4 with TRBJ2-7; unclear D gene. This CDR3 is 14 amino acids long. With 3 bases removed from V and 3 bases from J, the gap between germline ends came to 12 bases. CDR3 protein: CASSLGYLLYEQYF. Written as DNA, the CDR3 is TGTGCCAGCAGTTTGGGGTACCTGCTCTACGAGCAGTACTTC.

A few counts support this clonotype. The chain uses TRBV2 and TRBJ2-6; perhaps TRBD2 as D (5 bases). Trimming left V 7 bases short and J 0 bases short, with 7 bases between. The germline gives CDR1 SNHLY, CDR2 FYNNEI. This CDR3 is built from 14 residues. The CDR3 DNA reads TGTGCCAGCAACGGGGTCTCTGGGGCCAACGTCCTGACTTTC. It specifies CASNGVSGANVLTF. The whole variable domain, filled in from reference TRBV2 and TRBJ2-6, reads EPEVTQTPSHQVTQMGQEVILRCVPISNHLYFYWYRQILGQKVEFLVSFYNNEISEKSEIFDDQFSVERPDGSNFTLKIRSTKLEDSAMYFCASNGVSGANVLTFGAGSRLTVL.

The sample holds many counts of this clonotype. The chain recombines TRBV27 with TRBJ2-7, with TRBD1 matching over 8 bases. V dropped 5 bases and J dropped 3; count of bases not matched to a gene: 3. Germline V CDR1 and CDR2: MNHEY, SMNVEV (reference sequence). CDR3 size: 13 residues. This CDR3 reads CASSDTGGYEQYF. The CDR3 DNA follows: TGTGCCAGCAGTGACACAGGGGGCTACGAGCAGTACTTC.

This clonotype was counted many times. V is TRBV28 and J is TRBJ2-5; D perhaps matches TRBD1 (6 bases). This CDR3 spans 14 amino acids. V dropped 4 bases and J dropped 4 bases, with 13 bases sitting between them. Germline-derived CDR1 and CDR2 are MDHEN and SYDVKM. CDR3 loop: CASSSPGTRETQYF. The CDR3 region has the DNA TGTGCCAGCAGTTCTCCCGGGACAAGAGAGACCCAGTACTTC.

This clonotype was counted only a few times. V gene TRBV7-9 combines with J gene TRBJ2-7, with TRBD1 identical over 9 bases. V shed 5 bases and J 1 base; nucleotides not matched to a gene: 9. The germline V gene encodes CDR1 SEHNR and CDR2 FQNEAQ (reference sequence). This CDR3 is built from 16 residues. DNA of the CDR3: TGTGCCAGCAGCCTATTCAGGGACAGGGAGTCCTACGAGCAGTACTTC. Amino acids: CASSLFRDRESYEQYF. Full variable domain (rest looked up from reference TRBV7-9 and TRBJ2-7): DTGVSQNPRHKITKRGQNVTFRCDPISEHNRLYWYRQTLGQGPEFLTYFQNEAQLEKSRLLSDRFSAERPKGSFSTLEIQRTEQGDSAMYLCASSLFRDRESYEQYFGPGTRLTVT.